The sequence of this T cell receptor (beta chain) was determined in a study of neoadjuvant nivolumab and ipilimumab in lung cancer. CDR3 size: 15 residues. V lost 2 bases to trimming and J lost 5 bases, with 14 bases between them. CDR1 is SGHNT and CDR2 is YYREEE in the germline V gene (reference sequence). This table comes from immunoSEQ multiplex PCR, and its TCRdb copy is limited to in-frame clones, with some not included. There are some 6,900 clones in the sample; 89% occur only once, and 2.4% lies in the top ten. The sequence was collected from an adult with non-small cell lung cancer. Some clones in this sample may be carry-over from other donors' samples. Sequencing used tumor tissue, obtained after neoadjuvant nivolumab, alone or with ipilimumab, at or shortly before surgery. The chain is built from TRBV5-4 and TRBJ2-1, with a weak D call TRBD2 (6 bases). The CDR3, as DNA: TGTGCCAGCAGCTTCGGGGGTGGGTCACACAATGAGCAGTTCTTC. Translating gives CASSFGGGSHNEQFF.